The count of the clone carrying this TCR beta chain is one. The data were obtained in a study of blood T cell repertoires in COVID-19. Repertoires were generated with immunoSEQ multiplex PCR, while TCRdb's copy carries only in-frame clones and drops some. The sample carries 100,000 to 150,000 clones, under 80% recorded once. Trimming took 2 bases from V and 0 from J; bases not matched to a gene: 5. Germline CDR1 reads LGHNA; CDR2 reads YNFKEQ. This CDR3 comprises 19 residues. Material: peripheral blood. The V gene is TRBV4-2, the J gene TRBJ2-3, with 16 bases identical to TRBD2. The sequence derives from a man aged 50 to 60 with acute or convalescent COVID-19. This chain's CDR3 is CASSQSGTSGGVSTDTQYF. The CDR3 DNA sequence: TGTGCCAGCAGCCAATCTGGGACTAGCGGGGGGGTTAGCACAGATACGCAGTATTTT.